The 3 T cell receptor beta chains listed next were all sequenced from one sample in a study of spatial heterogeneity in lung cancer. Findings and limits, study-wide: How many expanded intratumoral alpha and beta TCRs were present tracked the tumor mutation count, which was a count of nonsynonymous mutations.

The antigens these receptors bind are not known. The time point denotes: sample taken at primary tumor resection. TCRdb ran MiXCR on the 5' RACE reads and lists one entry per CDR3 protein. Of around 9,300 distinct CDR3 sequences listed, around 50% are singletons. Sequenced here: lung tumor tissue, sampled at surgery. The receptors originated from a female donor with early-stage non-small cell lung cancer.

For the CDR3, the DNA is TGTGCCAGCAGCCCCCGGCGCGCGGGGGGGCGTTCAGAGACCCAGTACTTC. The encoded protein is CASSPRRAGGRSETQYF. The rearrangement uses TRBV9 and TRBJ2-5; 9 bases match TRBD2. V was clipped by 4 bases and J by 4 bases; unmatched bases: 14. This CDR3 is 17 amino acids long. CDR1 is SGDLS and CDR2 is YYNGEE in the germline V gene.

The chain carries TRBV6-2 or TRBV6-3 and TRBJ1-5; no clear D gene. V was shortened by 6 bases and J by 1 base, with 10 bases between the two germline ends. Per the germline V gene, CDR1 is MNHEY and CDR2 is SVGEGT. This CDR3 is 14 amino acids long. For the CDR3, the DNA is TGTGCCAGCAGCTTACTGACCAGCAATCAGCCCCAGCATTTT. Protein: CASSLLTSNQPQHF.

This clonotype is labeled as medium-sized. The chain links TRBV7-2 to TRBJ2-1; 9 bases map to TRBD1. Germline V gene lookup returns CDR1 SGHTA and CDR2 FQGNSA. Unmatched junction bases numbered 11, after V lost 1 base and J lost 4 bases. CDR3 length: 18 residues. The DNA for the CDR3 is TGTGCCAGCAGCTTAGGCCCTGGACAGGGGACCCTTTACAATGAGCAGTTCTTC. Translating it yields CASSLGPGQGTLYNEQFF.